This T cell receptor beta chain was captured by sequencing in a study of CD8+ T cells in alopecia areata. Study-level results: For lesional scalp, especially alopecia totalis/universalis, clonality was higher than in normal scalp.

cDNA prepared by RNA extraction and subsequent reverse transcription served as the template for sequencing. Method: immunoSEQ multiplex PCR; TCRdb's copy keeps in-frame clones and lacks some. There are 110,000 or so clones in the sample; 56% occur only once, and about 3.7% lies in the top ten. Germline V gives CDR1 SGHTA, CDR2 FQGNSA. The CDR3 is 12 residues long. V gave up 5 bases and J gave up 7 bases, with 12 bases separating them. This sample's treatment: oral pan-JAK inhibitor, 5-10 mg twice daily. PBMCs were stained for CD3, CD4 and CD8, and CD4+ and CD8+ T cells were sorted. About this clone: Its matching antigen is unknown.

V and J are TRBV7-2 and TRBJ2-7, with D hard to call. The source of this sequence is a human donor with alopecia areata. The sequenced sample was CD4+ T cells sorted from blood, obtained at week 24, from a patient treated with tofacitinib. CDR3 residues: CASSAVSGEQYF. In DNA form, the CDR3 reads TGTGCCAGCAGCGCGGTATCCGGGGAGCAGTACTTC.